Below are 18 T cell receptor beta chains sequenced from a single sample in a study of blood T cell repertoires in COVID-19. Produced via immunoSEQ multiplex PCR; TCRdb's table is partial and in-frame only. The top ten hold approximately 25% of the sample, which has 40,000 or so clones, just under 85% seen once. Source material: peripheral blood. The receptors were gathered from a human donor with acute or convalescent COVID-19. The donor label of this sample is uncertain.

The CDR3 is CASSPRITDTQYF. CDR3 DNA: TGTGCCAGTAGTCCCAGGATCACAGATACGCAGTATTTT. The chain links TRBV19 to TRBJ2-3; D ambiguous. The ends were cut back, 5 bases at V and 2 bases at J, with 8 bases in the middle. The CDR3 sequence is 13 residues long. Germline V gives CDR1 LNHDA, CDR2 SQIVND (reference sequence).

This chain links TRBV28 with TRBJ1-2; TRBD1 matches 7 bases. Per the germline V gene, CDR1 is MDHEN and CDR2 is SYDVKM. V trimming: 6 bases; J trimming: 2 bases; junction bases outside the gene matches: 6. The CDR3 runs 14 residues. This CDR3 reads CASSRGTENYGYTF. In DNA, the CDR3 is TGTGCCAGCAGCCGTGGGACAGAGAACTATGGCTACACCTTC.

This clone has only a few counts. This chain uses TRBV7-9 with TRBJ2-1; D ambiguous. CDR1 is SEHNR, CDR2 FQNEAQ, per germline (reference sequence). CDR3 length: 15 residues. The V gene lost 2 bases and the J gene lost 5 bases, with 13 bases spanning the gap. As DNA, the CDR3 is TGTGCCAGCAGCTTACTGAGCAGGCGTCACAATGAGCAGTTCTTC. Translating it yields CASSLLSRRHNEQFF.

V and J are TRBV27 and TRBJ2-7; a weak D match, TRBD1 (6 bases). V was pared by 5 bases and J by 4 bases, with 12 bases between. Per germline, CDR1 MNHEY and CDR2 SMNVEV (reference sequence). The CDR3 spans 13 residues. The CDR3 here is CASSPAGDYEQYF. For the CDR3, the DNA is TGTGCCAGCAGTCCGGCAGGGGATTACGAGCAGTACTTC.

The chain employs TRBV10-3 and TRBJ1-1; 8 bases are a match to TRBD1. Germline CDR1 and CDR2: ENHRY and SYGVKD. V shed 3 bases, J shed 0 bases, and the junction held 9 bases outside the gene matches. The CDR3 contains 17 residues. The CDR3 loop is CAISDVTGALMNTEAFF. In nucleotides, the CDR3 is TGTGCCATCAGTGATGTGACAGGGGCCCTTATGAACACTGAAGCTTTCTTT.

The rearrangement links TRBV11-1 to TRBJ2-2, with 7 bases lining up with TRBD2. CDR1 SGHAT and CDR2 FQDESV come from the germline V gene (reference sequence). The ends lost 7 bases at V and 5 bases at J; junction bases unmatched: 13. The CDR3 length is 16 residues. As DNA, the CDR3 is TGTGCCAGCACCCCCTCGGGCGGGAGTGGAACCGGGGAGCTGTTTTTT. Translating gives CASTPSGGSGTGELFF. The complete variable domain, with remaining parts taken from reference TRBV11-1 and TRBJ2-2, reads EAEVAQSPRYKITEKSQAVAFWCDPISGHATLYWYRQILGQGPELLVQFQDESVVDDSQLPKDRFSAERLKGVDSTLKIQPAELGDSAMYLCASTPSGGSGTGELFFGEGSRLTVL.

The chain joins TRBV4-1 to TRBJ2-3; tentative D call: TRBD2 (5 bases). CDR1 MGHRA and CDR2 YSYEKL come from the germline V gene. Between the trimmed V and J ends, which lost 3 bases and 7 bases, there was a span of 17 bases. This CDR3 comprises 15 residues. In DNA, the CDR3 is TGCGCCAGCAGCCAGGCGTTAGCGTCGGTTCATACGCAGTATTTT. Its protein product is CASSQALASVHTQYF.

Here the CDR3 DNA reads TGTGCCAGCAGTTTTACACCGGGACAGAGCAATCAGCCCCAGCATTTT. It translates to CASSFTPGQSNQPQHF. This rearrangement joins TRBV6-2 or TRBV6-3 to TRBJ1-5; 7 bases match TRBD1. Trimming removed 4 bases from V and 1 base from J; junction bases left unmatched: 7. Germline CDR1 MNHEY, CDR2 SVGEGT. CDR3 size: 16 residues.

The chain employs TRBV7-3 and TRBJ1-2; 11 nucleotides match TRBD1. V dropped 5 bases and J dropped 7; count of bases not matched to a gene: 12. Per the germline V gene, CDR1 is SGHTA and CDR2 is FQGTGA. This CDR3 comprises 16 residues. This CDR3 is CASSPNPGQGAPGYTF. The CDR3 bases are TGTGCCAGCAGCCCCAATCCTGGACAGGGGGCACCTGGCTACACCTTC.

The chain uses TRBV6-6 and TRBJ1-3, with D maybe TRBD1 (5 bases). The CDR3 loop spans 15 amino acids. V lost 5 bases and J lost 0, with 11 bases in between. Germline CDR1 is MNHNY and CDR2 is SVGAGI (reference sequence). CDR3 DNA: TGTGCCAGCAGTCCAACAACAGGCTCTGGAAACACCATATATTTT. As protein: CASSPTTGSGNTIYF.

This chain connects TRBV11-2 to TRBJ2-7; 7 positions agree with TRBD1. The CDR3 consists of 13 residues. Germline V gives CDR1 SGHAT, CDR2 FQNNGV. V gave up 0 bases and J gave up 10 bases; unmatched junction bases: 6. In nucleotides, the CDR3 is TGTGCCAGCAGCTTAGATCGACAGGGTCCTCAGTACTTC. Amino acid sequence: CASSLDRQGPQYF.

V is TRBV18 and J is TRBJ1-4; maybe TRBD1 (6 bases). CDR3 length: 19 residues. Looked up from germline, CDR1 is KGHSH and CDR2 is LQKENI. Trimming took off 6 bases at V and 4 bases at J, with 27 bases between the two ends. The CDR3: CASSGQPGHAISGNEKLFF. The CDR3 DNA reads TGTGCCAGCTCCGGACAACCGGGACATGCTATTTCGGGTAATGAAAAACTGTTTTTT.

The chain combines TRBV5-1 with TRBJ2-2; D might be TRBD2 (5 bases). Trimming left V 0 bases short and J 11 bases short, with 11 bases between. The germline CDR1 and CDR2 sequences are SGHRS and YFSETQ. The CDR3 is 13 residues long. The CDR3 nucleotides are TGCGCCAGCAGCTTGGGCGGGTCAGGAGAGCTGTTTTTT. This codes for CASSLGGSGELFF.

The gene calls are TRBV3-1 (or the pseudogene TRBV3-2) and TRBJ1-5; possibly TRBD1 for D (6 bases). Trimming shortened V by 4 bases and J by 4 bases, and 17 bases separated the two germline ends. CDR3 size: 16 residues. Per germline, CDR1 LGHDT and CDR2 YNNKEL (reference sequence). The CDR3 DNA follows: TGTGCCAGCAGCCTAGGGGGGGCGGGTTTAAATCAGCCCCAGCATTTT. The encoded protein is CASSLGGAGLNQPQHF.

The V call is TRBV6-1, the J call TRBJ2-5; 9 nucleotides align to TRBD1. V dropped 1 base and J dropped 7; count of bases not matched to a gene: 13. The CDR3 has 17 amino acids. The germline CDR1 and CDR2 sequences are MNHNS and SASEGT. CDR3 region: CASSEVGRRTGVRTQYF. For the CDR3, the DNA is TGTGCCAGCAGTGAAGTTGGGCGAAGGACAGGGGTTAGGACCCAGTACTTC.

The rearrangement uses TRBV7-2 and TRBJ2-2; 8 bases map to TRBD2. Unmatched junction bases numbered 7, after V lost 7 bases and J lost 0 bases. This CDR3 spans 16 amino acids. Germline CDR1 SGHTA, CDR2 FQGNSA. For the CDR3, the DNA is TGTGCCAGCAACCCAGTAGCGGGGTCGAACACCGGGGAGCTGTTTTTT. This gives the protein CASNPVAGSNTGELFF.

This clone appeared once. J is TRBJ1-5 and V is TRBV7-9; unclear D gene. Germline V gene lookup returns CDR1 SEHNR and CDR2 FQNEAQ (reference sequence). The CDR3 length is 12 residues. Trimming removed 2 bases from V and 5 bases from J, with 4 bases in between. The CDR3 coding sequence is TGTGCCAGCAGCTTACCGGATCAGCCCCAGCATTTT. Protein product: CASSLPDQPQHF.

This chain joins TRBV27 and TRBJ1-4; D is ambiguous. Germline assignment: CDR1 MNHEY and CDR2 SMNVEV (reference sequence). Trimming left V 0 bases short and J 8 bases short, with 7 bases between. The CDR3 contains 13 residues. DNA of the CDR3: TGTGCCAGCAGTTTATCCGGGGAGGAAAAACTGTTTTTT. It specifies CASSLSGEEKLFF.